One and the same sample provided the 5 T cell receptor beta chains below, sequenced in a study of beta chain features in type 1 diabetes. Every bit of the isolated RNA underwent reverse transcription, so sequencing read expressed TCRB transcripts. Data came from immunoSEQ multiplex PCR; TCRdb stores just in-frame clones and leaves some out. The sample includes fewer than 450,000 clones, approximately 13% of them seen just once. These receptors have no known antigen. Findings of the study overall: TCRB CDR3 length was moderately but significantly reduced in all four CD4+ subsets of Type 1 diabetes patients.

Sequencing was done on a sample of naive CD4+ T cells from blood. These receptors originate from a woman aged 18-29 years with type 1 diabetes.

This clone turned up a few times. The V and J genes are TRBV11-2 and TRBJ2-7; 7 bases align to TRBD2. V lost 1 base to trimming and J lost 3 bases; unmatched junction nucleotides: 6. The length of the CDR3 is 15 residues. Germline V gene lookup returns CDR1 SGHAT and CDR2 FQNNGV. The CDR3, as DNA: TGTGCCAGCAGCTTAGGGCGGGGGATAATCTACGAGCAGTACTTC. This codes for CASSLGRGIIYEQYF.

This clone was observed a handful of times. This sample includes further DNA sequences coding for the same CDR3. The chain joins TRBV14 to TRBJ1-2; 9 bases line up with TRBD1. Looked up from germline, CDR1 is SGHDN and CDR2 is FVKESK. CDR3 length equals 14 residues. V shed 3 bases, J shed 3 bases, and the junction held 2 bases outside the gene matches. The DNA of the CDR3 is TGTGCCAGCAGCCAGGGGACAGGGTACTATGGCTACACCTTC. Protein: CASSQGTGYYGYTF. The full variable domain, its missing parts supplied by reference TRBV14 and TRBJ1-2, is EAGVTQFPSHSVIEKGQTVTLRCDPISGHDNLYWYRRVMGKEIKFLLHFVKESKQDESGMPNNRFLAERTGGTYSTLKVQPAELEDSGVYFCASSQGTGYYGYTFGSGTRLTVV.

The sample holds a few counts of this clone. V is TRBV19 and J is TRBJ2-1; 11 nucleotides match TRBD2. The V segment lost 3 bases and the J segment 4 bases; nucleotides outside the gene matches: 14. The CDR3 is 19 residues long. In germline, CDR1 is LNHDA, CDR2 SQIVND (reference sequence). CDR3 sequence reads: CASSMRLTSGASHYNEQFF. The CDR3 region has the DNA TGTGCCAGTAGTATGCGGCTGACTAGCGGGGCCTCTCATTACAATGAGCAGTTCTTC. The full variable domain, in which reference TRBV19 and TRBJ2-1 provide the parts outside the CDR3, is DGGITQSPKYLFRKEGQNVTLSCEQNLNHDAMYWYRQDPGQGLRLIYYSQIVNDFQKGDIAEGYSVSREKKESFPLTVTSAQKNPTAFYLCASSMRLTSGASHYNEQFFGPGTRLTVL.

This chain connects TRBV11-2 to TRBJ2-1; 9 bases match TRBD1. The CDR3 runs 15 residues. CDR1 is SGHAT, CDR2 FQNNGV, per germline. V trimming: 6 bases; J trimming: 8 bases; junction bases outside the gene matches: 11. CDR3 bases: TGTGCCAGCAGTTCACTCCGGGACAGGGAGGATGAGCAGTTCTTC. Translating gives CASSSLRDREDEQFF. Full variable domain (missing parts from reference TRBV11-2 and TRBJ2-1): EAGVAQSPRYKIIEKRQSVAFWCNPISGHATLYWYQQILGQGPKLLIQFQNNGVVDDSQLPKDRFSAERLKGVDSTLKIQPAKLEDSAVYLCASSSLRDREDEQFFGPGTRLTVL.

This clone was seen a handful of times. This chain joins TRBV14 and TRBJ2-3, with TRBD2 as a possible D gene (5 bases). V lost 0 bases and J lost 4, with 17 bases in between. CDR3 length equals 17 residues. Per germline, CDR1 SGHDN and CDR2 FVKESK. CDR3: CASSQDKVGMWADTQYF. Here the CDR3 DNA reads TGTGCCAGCAGCCAAGATAAGGTCGGGATGTGGGCAGATACGCAGTATTTT.